These T cell receptor beta chains were read from a single sample in a study of shared clonotypes between healthy human individuals. The repertoire was sequenced with immunoSEQ multiplex PCR; TCRdb's copy has only in-frame clones and lacks some. Of about 610,000 clones in the sample, roughly 97% were seen once. Sequenced sample: naive CD4+ T cells sorted from blood. The receptors shown here come from a young woman in good health. The CDR3 runs from the conserved cysteine through the conserved F or W. D genes are given only for firm matches. Not every row has a clone size; where given, it reads once, few, many or a size class.

clone_size j_call v_call d_call cdr3_nt cdr3_aa
NA TRBJ2-7 TRBV19 TRBD2 TGTGCCAGTAGTGGAAGGACTAGCGTCTACGAGCAGTACTTC CASSGRTSVYEQYF
NA TRBJ1-5 TRBV18 NA TGTGCCAGCTCACCACTGAGCGGTCAGAATCAGCCCCAGCATTTT CASSPLSGQNQPQHF
NA TRBJ1-1 TRBV25-1 NA TGTGCCAGCCTCAGCCTAACTGAAGCTTTCTTT CASLSLTEAFF
NA TRBJ2-2 TRBV6-6 NA TGTGCCAGCAGTTTAAGGGGATTCGGGGAGCTGTTTTTT CASSLRGFGELFF
NA TRBJ2-7 TRBV9 NA TGTGCCAGCAGCCCCCGTGGGGGTCCGTCCTACGAGCAGTACTTC CASSPRGGPSYEQYF
NA TRBJ2-5 TRBV18 NA TGTGCCAGCTCAACGGGAGATCGAGAGACCCAGTACTTC CASSTGDRETQYF
once TRBJ1-1 TRBV7-2 TRBD1 TGTGCCAGCAGCTTAGGAGGGGGCCCCACTGAAGCTTTCTTT CASSLGGGPTEAFF
NA TRBJ1-4 TRBV28 NA TGTGCCAGCAGTTTCGAGCAGGGATTTAATGAAAAACTGTTTTTT CASSFEQGFNEKLFF
NA TRBJ1-2 TRBV19 NA TGTGCCAGTAGTACCGCAGTGATTCCTAACTATGGCTACACCTTC CASSTAVIPNYGYTF
NA TRBJ2-1 TRBV9 TRBD2 TGTGCCAGCAACCCGGGAGGACAAGACAATGAGCAGTTCTTC CASNPGGQDNEQFF
once TRBJ2-7 TRBV6-6 NA TGTGCCAGCAGTCGGACTAAAACCTACGAGCAGTACTTC CASSRTKTYEQYF
NA TRBJ1-3 TRBV7-6 NA TGTGCCAGCAGCCGGGGGGGGCCTGGAAACACCATATATTTT CASSRGGPGNTIYF
NA TRBJ2-2 TRBV19 TRBD1 TGTGCCAGTAGTACCGCAGGGGGTTGGGGCACCGGGGAGCTGTTTTTT CASSTAGGWGTGELFF
NA TRBJ1-5 TRBV7-8 NA TGTGCCAGCAGCTTCCGGGGAATTGGCAATCAGCCCCAGCATTTT CASSFRGIGNQPQHF
NA TRBJ2-5 TRBV7-8 TRBD2 TGTGCCAGCAGCTTGAGCGGGAGGCCCGAGACCCAGTACTTC CASSLSGRPETQYF
NA TRBJ1-2 TRBV29-1 TRBD1 TGCAGCGCGGCGGACAGGGGGCGCGACTATGGCTACACCTTC CSAADRGRDYGYTF
NA TRBJ2-7 TRBV6-5 NA TGTGCCAGCAGCCGAGCCATCGGGAGCTCCTACGAGCAGTACTTC CASSRAIGSSYEQYF
NA TRBJ2-1 TRBV28 NA TGTGCCAGCAGTTTCAGCGATGAGCAGTTCTTC CASSFSDEQFF
NA TRBJ1-1 TRBV5-1 NA TGCGCCAGCAGCTTCCGGGCCGAGGGAGCTTTCTTT CASSFRAEGAFF
NA TRBJ1-4 TRBV7-9 TRBD1 TGTGCCAGCAGCTTAGGTTATACAGGGGAAGCTAATGAAAAACTGTTTTTT CASSLGYTGEANEKLFF
NA TRBJ2-5 TRBV27 NA TGTGCCAGCAGTTTTATCGGTTTGTTTCGGGAGGGGGCGAAGACCCAGTACTTC CASSFIGLFREGAKTQYF
NA TRBJ2-7 TRBV15 NA TGTGCCACCAGCAGGGGCCCGGGCCCTCAGACCGACGAGCAGTACTTC CATSRGPGPQTDEQYF
NA TRBJ2-7 TRBV18 NA TGTGCCAGCTCACAAGCTAGGGGGAACGAGCAGTACTTC CASSQARGNEQYF
NA TRBJ1-2 TRBV5-1 NA TGCGCCAGCAGCTCTGAGGGTTATGGCTACACCTTC CASSSEGYGYTF
NA TRBJ2-1 TRBV7-9 NA TGTGCCAGCAGCTTAGGTGGGGGGAATGAGCAGTTCTTC CASSLGGGNEQFF
once TRBJ1-1 TRBV7-9 NA TGTGCCAGCAGCTTAGCTGGGATCGACACTGAAGCTTTCTTT CASSLAGIDTEAFF
NA TRBJ1-5 TRBV5-5 NA TGTGCCAGCAGCTTGGACAGTCAGCCCCAGCATTTT CASSLDSQPQHF
NA TRBJ1-5 TRBV4-2 NA TGTGCCAGCAGCCAACCCGACGCGGAACAGCCCCAGCATTTT CASSQPDAEQPQHF
NA TRBJ2-5 TRBV9 NA TGTGCCAGCAGCGTAGGTCCAGCGCCGGGCCAAGAGACCCAGTACTTC CASSVGPAPGQETQYF
NA TRBJ1-1 TRBV6-5 NA TGTGCCAGCAGTTACTGGGCTGCTAAGATCACTGAAGCTTTCTTT CASSYWAAKITEAFF
NA TRBJ2-2 TRBV7-9 NA TGTGCCAGCAGCTTCACGGGAACGGGCACCGGGGAGCTGTTTTTT CASSFTGTGTGELFF
NA TRBJ2-3 TRBV6-1 TRBD2 TGTGCCAGCAGTGAAACTACTAGCGGGAGAACAGATACGCAGTATTTT CASSETTSGRTDTQYF
once TRBJ1-1 TRBV19 TRBD1 TGTGCCAGTAGTCCTGGACAGGGGTGGACTGAAGCTTTCTTT CASSPGQGWTEAFF
NA TRBJ2-1 TRBV9 TRBD2 TGTGCCAGCAGCGCTCACCGGCTGGCTAGCGGAAACAATGAGCAGTTCTTC CASSAHRLASGNNEQFF
NA TRBJ1-4 TRBV18 NA TGTGCCAGCACAGCGATGGGGTCGGGTGAAAAACTGTTTTTT CASTAMGSGEKLFF
NA TRBJ1-5 TRBV10-3 NA TGTGCCATCAGTGCGGGGGCGGATCAGCCCCAGCATTTT CAISAGADQPQHF
NA TRBJ2-3 TRBV5-1 TRBD2 TGCGCCAGCAGCCCCGCCGGGAGGGGAGGACAAGATACGCAGTATTTT CASSPAGRGGQDTQYF
NA TRBJ1-2 TRBV27 TRBD1 TGTGCCAGCAGTTTGACCGGGACAGGTGGTATAAACTATGGCTACACCTTC CASSLTGTGGINYGYTF
NA TRBJ1-3 TRBV7-9 NA TGTGCCACACAGGGATTTCGTTCTGGAAACACCATATATTTT CATQGFRSGNTIYF
NA TRBJ1-1 TRBV5-4 NA TGTGCCAGCAGCCCCCCTGGGGGGGTGAGCACTGAAGCTTTCTTT CASSPPGGVSTEAFF
NA TRBJ2-7 TRBV18 TRBD1 TGTGCCAGCTCGCTATCAGGGGGATCCTACGAGCAGTACTTC CASSLSGGSYEQYF
NA TRBJ2-5 TRBV19 NA TGTGCCAGTAGTAGCCGGGCCCCCGTGGAGACCCAGTACTTC CASSSRAPVETQYF
NA TRBJ2-5 TRBV28 NA TGTGCTGGGATCAAGGGAGAGACCCAGTACTTC CAGIKGETQYF
NA TRBJ1-3 TRBV7-6 NA TGTGCCAGCAGCTTAGAGCCGCTCGGAAGCCCCTCTGGAAACACCATATATTTT CASSLEPLGSPSGNTIYF
NA TRBJ2-1 TRBV28 TRBD1 TGTGCCAGCAGTTACAGGGGGGCCTCCTACAATGAGCAGTTCTTC CASSYRGASYNEQFF
NA TRBJ2-1 TRBV15 NA TGTGCCACCAGCAGAGGTTCCCTCGAGGGACTCGGGGCCCCTCAAAACTACAATGAGCAGTTCTTC CATSRGSLEGLGAPQNYNEQFF
NA TRBJ2-3 TRBV28 TRBD2 TGTGCCAGCAGTTTGGGACTAGCGGATTTCACAGATACGCAGTATTTT CASSLGLADFTDTQYF
NA TRBJ1-5 TRBV28 TRBD1 TGTGCCAGCAGTGGTCGACAGGGCTCAAGACAGCCCCAGCATTTT CASSGRQGSRQPQHF
NA TRBJ2-7 TRBV28 TRBD1 TGTGCCAGCAGCTCACAGGGGCGATTTTTCTACGAGCAGTACTTC CASSSQGRFFYEQYF
NA TRBJ1-5 TRBV28 NA TGTGCCAGCAGTTTCCGGAATAATCAGCCCCAGCATTTT CASSFRNNQPQHF
NA TRBJ2-1 TRBV6-5 TRBD2 TGTGCCAGCTCCCTGACTAGCGGCTCCTACAATGAGCAGTTCTTC CASSLTSGSYNEQFF
NA TRBJ2-3 TRBV5-4 TRBD1 TGTGCCAGCACCACCCGGGACAGGGGGCCAGATACGCAGTATTTT CASTTRDRGPDTQYF
NA TRBJ1-1 TRBV7-3 NA TGTGCCAGCAGCTTAACTGGCAGGGTGGGGAACACTGAAGCTTTCTTT CASSLTGRVGNTEAFF
NA TRBJ1-4 TRBV6-5 TRBD1 TGTGCCAGCAGTTCGCAGGGGGCGCGATTAGGGGAAAAACTGTTTTTT CASSSQGARLGEKLFF
NA TRBJ1-4 TRBV25-1 NA TGTGCCAGCAGTGAGGGTGCAACTAATGAAAAACTGTTTTTT CASSEGATNEKLFF